The rows below give T cell receptor beta chains drawn from one sample of a study of pediatric ulcerative colitis. Sequenced by immunoSEQ multiplex PCR; TCRdb stores in-frame clones only, minus some. The profile shows 30,000 or so clones, roughly 81% of them singletons. Sequenced sample: gut tissue. The receptors originated from a boy younger than 18 with mild ulcerative colitis. The CDR3 runs from the conserved cysteine through the conserved F or W. D genes are given only for firm matches. Only some rows state a clone size, as once, few, many or a class for expanded clones.

15	.	TRBV4-1	TRBJ2-1	once	CASSPRRSSYNEQFF	TGCGCCAGCAGCCCCCGACGTAGCTCCTACAATGAGCAGTTCTTC
13	.	TRBV5-6	TRBJ1-2	.	CASSYRANYGYTF	TGTGCCAGCAGCTACAGGGCTAACTATGGCTACACCTTC
13	.	TRBV6-6	TRBJ2-3	.	CASSTDQADTQYF	TGTGCCAGCAGTACAGACCAGGCTGATACGCAGTATTTT
15	TRBD2	TRBV2	TRBJ2-5	few	CASSAPSGGEETQYF	TGTGCCAGCAGTGCCCCTAGCGGGGGGGAAGAGACCCAGTACTTC
16	TRBD1	TRBV5-1	TRBJ1-4	once	CASSYLGQDKNEKLFF	TGCGCCAGCAGCTACCTCGGACAGGACAAAAATGAAAAACTGTTTTTT
14	.	TRBV6-5	TRBJ2-5	.	CASSYNYIQETQYF	TGTGCCAGCAGTTACAATTACATACAAGAGACCCAGTACTTC
15	.	TRBV12-2	TRBJ2-2	.	CASRARLVNTGELFF	TGTGCAAGTCGCGCACGACTCGTGAACACCGGGGAGCTGTTTTTT
11	.	TRBV6-1	TRBJ2-7	.	CASKTGYEQYF	TGTGCCAGCAAGACGGGCTACGAGCAGTACTTC
14	TRBD1	TRBV9	TRBJ2-3	.	CASSLDRGADTQYF	TGTGCCAGCAGCCTGGACAGGGGGGCAGATACGCAGTATTTT
15	.	TRBV6-1	TRBJ1-4	.	CASSDKGGTNEKLFF	TGTGCCAGCAGTGATAAAGGGGGTACTAATGAAAAACTGTTTTTT
15	.	TRBV7-2	TRBJ1-1	.	CASSQIGRAHTEAFF	TGTGCCAGCAGCCAGATCGGCAGGGCTCACACTGAAGCTTTCTTT
12	.	TRBV6-5	TRBJ1-6	once	CASRFFNSPLHF	TGTGCCAGCAGGTTCTTTAATTCACCCCTCCACTTT
14	.	TRBV7-9	TRBJ1-1	large	CASSLPMEGTEAFF	TGTGCCAGCAGCCTCCCGATGGAGGGCACTGAAGCTTTCTTT
15	TRBD1	TRBV27	TRBJ1-2	.	CASSTRQGEGYGYTF	TGTGCCAGCAGTACCCGACAGGGAGAGGGCTATGGCTACACCTTC
14	.	TRBV5-1	TRBJ1-1	.	CASSLGGARAEAFF	TGCGCCAGCAGCTTAGGGGGGGCGCGAGCTGAAGCTTTCTTT
15	TRBD2	TRBV5-4	TRBJ2-2	.	CASSSLAGNTGELFF	TGTGCCAGCAGCTCACTAGCGGGGAACACCGGGGAGCTGTTTTTT
16	TRBD2	TRBV4-2	TRBJ2-1	.	CASSQDHGGAYNEQFF	TGTGCCAGCAGCCAAGATCACGGGGGGGCCTACAATGAGCAGTTCTTC
16	TRBD2	TRBV10-1	TRBJ2-2	few	CASSDPAGGRGGELFF	TGCGCCAGCAGTGACCCAGCGGGGGGACGAGGCGGGGAGCTGTTTTTT
13	.	TRBV18	TRBJ1-2	few	CASSPLRSDGYTF	TGTGCCAGCTCACCATTAAGATCCGATGGCTACACCTTC
15	.	TRBV21-1	TRBJ1-1	.	CASSRSGTRASEAFF	TGTGCCAGCAGCAGATCCGGGACCAGGGCTAGTGAAGCTTTCTTT
16	.	TRBV7-2	TRBJ1-2	.	CASSRAEGGRNYGYTF	TGTGCCAGCAGCCGCGCCGAAGGGGGTCGCAACTATGGCTACACCTTC
14	.	TRBV19	TRBJ1-1	.	CASSIVGGNTEAFF	TGTGCCAGTAGTATAGTAGGAGGGAACACTGAAGCTTTCTTT
11	.	TRBV5-8	TRBJ2-5	.	CASSTTGTQYF	TGTGCCAGCAGCACCACGGGGACCCAGTACTTC
13	.	TRBV27	TRBJ2-5	.	CASSFRPKETQYF	TGTGCCAGCAGTTTCCGGCCAAAAGAGACCCAGTACTTC
18	.	TRBV21-1	TRBJ2-7	.	CASSKVTLRTGTVYEQYF	TGTGCCAGCAGCAAAGTGACTTTAAGGACTGGCACTGTCTACGAGCAGTACTTC
14	.	TRBV2	TRBJ1-2	.	CASSVSIANYGYTF	TGTGCCAGCAGTGTATCGATAGCCAACTATGGCTACACCTTC
15	TRBD1	TRBV9	TRBJ1-2	.	CASSVALDRGGGYTF	TGTGCCAGCAGCGTAGCTCTTGACAGGGGTGGCGGCTACACCTTC
15	TRBD1	TRBV6-1	TRBJ2-7	.	CASSGRTGADYVQYF	TGTGCCAGCAGCGGAAGAACAGGGGCCGACTACGTGCAGTACTTC
16	.	TRBV6-4	TRBJ2-7	.	CASTHGGRSPSYEQYF	TGTGCCAGCACCCACGGGGGACGGTCTCCCTCCTACGAGCAGTACTTC
13	.	TRBV7-6	TRBJ2-5	.	CASSLDPPGTQYF	TGTGCCAGCAGCTTAGACCCCCCGGGGACCCAGTACTTC
12	.	TRBV11-3	TRBJ2-7	few	CASSYPAYEQYF	TGTGCCAGCAGTTACCCAGCCTACGAGCAGTACTTC
15	.	TRBV5-1	TRBJ2-3	.	CASSLAVPHTDTQYF	TGCGCCAGCAGCTTGGCAGTTCCCCACACAGATACGCAGTATTTT
11	.	TRBV7-2	TRBJ2-7	.	CASSLIYEQYF	TGTGCCAGCAGCTTAATCTACGAGCAGTACTTC
16	TRBD1	TRBV6-1	TRBJ1-2	.	CASSEALRQGLYGYTF	TGTGCCAGCAGTGAAGCGCTCCGACAGGGGCTTTATGGCTACACCTTC